The rows below give T cell receptor beta chains drawn from one sample of a study of blood T cell repertoires in COVID-19. The data were produced by immunoSEQ multiplex PCR, yet TCRdb's version contains in-frame clones alone and is incomplete. The table has under 80,000 clones, around 90% seen once. Sequencing input: peripheral blood. Receptors were obtained from a woman older than 75 with active COVID-19. CDR3s include the opening cysteine and the closing phenylalanine or tryptophan. Fields, in order: J gene, D gene, clone size, V gene, CDR3 DNA, CDR3 protein. The D gene is left open where the match is weak. Clone size is stated in some rows and not others, as once, few, many or a class when expanded.

>TRBJ2-2|TRBD1|-|TRBV4-1
TGCGCCAGCACCCAGGGACAGGGGCCCACCGGGGAGCTGTTTTTT
CASTQGQGPTGELFF
>TRBJ1-4|-|-|TRBV7-2
TGTGCCAGCAGCTTAGGGACAGTCTTTGAAAAACTGTTTTTT
CASSLGTVFEKLFF
>TRBJ1-4|-|-|TRBV23-1
TGCGCCAGCAGTCAATCCCCTTCCGTGAGACACATAACTCTCCGGGGGGAAAAACTGTTTTTT
CASSQSPSVRHITLRGEKLFF
>TRBJ2-5|-|-|TRBV6-2/TRBV6-3
TGTGCCAGCAGTTACCACCTACAGGGAAGAGAGACCCAGTACTTC
CASSYHLQGRETQYF
>TRBJ2-3|-|-|TRBV10-3
TGTGCCACCTCTAGCGAGCCTACAGCAGATACGCAGTATTTT
CATSSEPTADTQYF
>TRBJ2-3|-|-|TRBV10-3
TGTGCCATCAGTGAAGGGGCAAGTACGCAGTATTTT
CAISEGASTQYF
>TRBJ2-7|TRBD1|-|TRBV6-1
TGTGCCAGCAGTGAATTCAGTGGGACAGGGATGTACGAGCAGTACTTC
CASSEFSGTGMYEQYF
>TRBJ2-7|-|once|TRBV7-2
TGTGCCAGCAGCTTAGCCGTTTCCTACGAGCAGTACTTC
CASSLAVSYEQYF
>TRBJ2-5|-|once|TRBV9
TGTGCCAGCAGCCCGAGCCCCCTCCAAGAGACCCAGTACTTC
CASSPSPLQETQYF
>TRBJ1-4|-|-|TRBV6-5
TGTGCCAGCAAGGGACACTCGGAAAAACTGTTTTTT
CASKGHSEKLFF
>TRBJ2-3|-|-|TRBV6-6
TGTGCCAGCAGACTCGCGCAGGGGGATACGCAGTATTTT
CASRLAQGDTQYF
>TRBJ2-5|TRBD2|-|TRBV29-1
TGCAGCGTTGAACTCCCCGGTGCGGGAGTAAACTTC
CSVELPGAGVNF
>TRBJ2-1|TRBD2|-|TRBV5-1
TGCGCCAGCAGCACGACCGCGGTGGGTCTAGCGGGAGTCAATGAGCAGTTCTTC
CASSTTAVGLAGVNEQFF
>TRBJ1-2|-|-|TRBV5-5
TGTGCCAGCAGCCCGGGGTTGGGGGCAGAAGCTAACTATGGCTACACCTTC
CASSPGLGAEANYGYTF
>TRBJ1-2|-|once|TRBV6-5
TGTGCCAGCGGGCTCTATGGCTACACCTTC
CASGLYGYTF
>TRBJ1-2|-|-|TRBV21-1
TGTGCCAGCAGCGATAACCCCCCCGCAGGGGACTACACCTTC
CASSDNPPAGDYTF
>TRBJ2-5|TRBD2|-|TRBV5-5
TGTGCCAGCAGCCGGGGGGTCCGCGAGACCCAGTACTTC
CASSRGVRETQYF
>TRBJ2-1|-|-|TRBV5-1
TGCGCCAGCAGCTTGGAAAGTAGCGGCGACAATGAGCAGTTCTTC
CASSLESSGDNEQFF
>TRBJ2-3|TRBD2|-|TRBV7-8
TGTGCCAGCAGCTCCTCTAGCGGGGCCTTCACAGATACGCAGTATTTT
CASSSSSGAFTDTQYF
>TRBJ2-7|TRBD1|-|TRBV6-5
TGTGCCAGCAACCGGGACAGTACCTACGAGCAGTACTTC
CASNRDSTYEQYF
>TRBJ2-5|-|-|TRBV7-3
TGTGCCAGCAGCTTTAGCGGCCAAGAGACCCAGTACTTC
CASSFSGQETQYF
>TRBJ2-3|-|-|TRBV28
TGTGCCAGCAGAACCCCCCGGAGGGCTGGAGATACGCAGTATTTT
CASRTPRRAGDTQYF
>TRBJ1-1|-|few|TRBV4-2
TGTGCCAGCAGCCAATCCCGACAGGCGGGGGAACGTGGAGCTTTCTTT
CASSQSRQAGERGAFF
>TRBJ2-7|TRBD1|once|TRBV19
TGTGCCAGTAATGCCGGGACAGGGTCCTACGAGCAGTACTTC
CASNAGTGSYEQYF
>TRBJ1-4|-|-|TRBV24-1
TGTGCCACCAGTGGAAGGAGTGGCGAAAAACTGTTTTTT
CATSGRSGEKLFF
>TRBJ2-1|TRBD2|-|TRBV5-1
TGCGCCAGCAGCTTGGCCGCGACTAGCGGGAGGGATGAGCAGTTCTTC
CASSLAATSGRDEQFF
>TRBJ2-7|TRBD1|-|TRBV6-4
TGTGCCAGCAGTGACCCGGGACAGGTTACCTACGAGCAGTACTTC
CASSDPGQVTYEQYF
>TRBJ1-5|TRBD1|-|TRBV19
TGTGCCAGTAGAAACTCCGGGACAGGGGAGAGTCAGCCCCAGCATTTT
CASRNSGTGESQPQHF
>TRBJ2-5|-|once|TRBV7-3
TGTGCCAGCAGCTCCGGGCCCGGGGGTCCCCAGTACTTC
CASSSGPGGPQYF
>TRBJ1-5|-|once|TRBV19
TGTGCCAGTAGTATCGCGGCACAGGGAAGAAATCAGCCCCAGCATTTT
CASSIAAQGRNQPQHF
>TRBJ1-1|TRBD1|-|TRBV4-3
TGCGCCAGCAGCCAAGATATGGGGACAGGGAGGGACACTGAAGCTTTCTTT
CASSQDMGTGRDTEAFF
>TRBJ2-1|TRBD2|once|TRBV4-2
TGTGCCAGCAGCCAAGGTACTAGCGGGAAGTCCTACAATGAGCAGTTCTTC
CASSQGTSGKSYNEQFF
>TRBJ2-1|TRBD1|-|TRBV2
TGTGCCAGCGGTCGGGGACAGGGGGCCTACAATGAGCAGTTCTTC
CASGRGQGAYNEQFF
>TRBJ2-7|-|-|TRBV21-1
TGTGCCCGCCCCTCGACAGGGGTCTACGAGCAGTACTTC
CARPSTGVYEQYF
>TRBJ2-3|-|once|TRBV5-6
TGTGCCAGCAGCTTTGGCCCTGCTAGCACAGATACGCAGTATTTT
CASSFGPASTDTQYF
>TRBJ2-7|TRBD2|-|TRBV23-1
TGCGCCAGCGGGGATGGGGAGGGGTATGCTTACGAGCAGTACTTC
CASGDGEGYAYEQYF
>TRBJ1-2|-|-|TRBV6-2/TRBV6-3
TGTGCCAGCAGTTACGGCGGACAGCCGAACTATGGCTACACCTTC
CASSYGGQPNYGYTF
>TRBJ2-3|TRBD2|-|TRBV10-3
TGTGCCGTAGCGGGAGGGGTCGGGGATACGCAGTATTTT
CAVAGGVGDTQYF
>TRBJ2-3|-|-|TRBV9
TGTGCCAGCAGCCCAGACTTGCGCACAGATACGCAGTATTTT
CASSPDLRTDTQYF
>TRBJ2-1|TRBD2|once|TRBV9
TGTGCCAGCAGCGTAGGGACTAGCGGCAATGAGCAGTTCTTC
CASSVGTSGNEQFF
>TRBJ2-1|-|-|TRBV7-6
TGTGCCAGCAGCTTAGGACAGGGACTTTACAATGAGCAGTTCTTC
CASSLGQGLYNEQFF
>TRBJ1-1|TRBD1|-|TRBV27
TGTGCCAGCAGTCCCCAGGGGGCGGAGAGTAACACTGAAGCTTTCTTT
CASSPQGAESNTEAFF
>TRBJ2-5|-|-|TRBV18
TGTGCCAGCTCACCAATAGGACTAGGGGGAGTAGAGACCCAGTACTTC
CASSPIGLGGVETQYF
>TRBJ2-1|-|-|TRBV18
TGTGCCAGCTCACCGGGCCTAGCGCCCTACAATGAGCAGTTCTTC
CASSPGLAPYNEQFF
>TRBJ2-6|TRBD2|-|TRBV7-2
TGTGCCAGCAGCTCGGGACTAGCGGGAGGGGCTGGGGCCAACGTCCTGACTTTC
CASSSGLAGGAGANVLTF
>TRBJ2-7|TRBD1|-|TRBV5-4
TGTGCCAGCAGCTCCTTTGGGGGACAGGGTCCGGACTACGAGCAGTACTTC
CASSSFGGQGPDYEQYF
>TRBJ1-1|TRBD1|-|TRBV28
TGTGCCAGCAGGCTACAGGGGAGCCCTGAAGCTTTCTTT
CASRLQGSPEAFF
>TRBJ2-5|TRBD2|once|TRBV28
TGTGCCAGCAGTTTAGGCGGGGGGGGCGGTGAGACCCAGTACTTC
CASSLGGGGGETQYF
>TRBJ1-2|TRBD1|-|TRBV3-1/TRBV3-2
TGTGCCAGCAGCCCCAACCTGGGACAGCCCGGGGATGGCTACACCTTC
CASSPNLGQPGDGYTF
>TRBJ1-4|TRBD1|-|TRBV27
TGTGCCAGCAGTTTGGACAGGGGGGATGAAAAACTGTTTTTT
CASSLDRGDEKLFF
>TRBJ2-4|TRBD1|-|TRBV14
TGTGCCAGCAGCTTACGTACAGGGGGTTATGGGGCCAAAAACATTCAGTACTTC
CASSLRTGGYGAKNIQYF
>TRBJ1-6|-|-|TRBV9
TGTGCCAGCAGCGCGGGACTTTATAATTCACCCCTCCACTTT
CASSAGLYNSPLHF